The entry below gives a single T cell receptor (beta chain) sequence along with its context. Its antigen is unknown. Treatment denoted: roughly 19 received Ad26.COV2.S at low or high dose, single or two shots; 5 received placebo; per-sample allocation not given. At day 63 after the first vaccine or placebo injection, samples were drawn. An Ad26 vector expressing Wuhan-strain SARS-CoV-2 spike constituted the vaccine. The source of the sample is a study of Ad26.COV2.S vaccination and SARS-CoV-2 variants. Study at large: Participant was drawn from the COV1001 Ad26.COV2.S trial arm. General study points: Spike-specific TCR breadth in vaccine recipients exceeded that seen in placebo recipients.

Produced via immunoSEQ multiplex PCR; TCRdb's table is partial and in-frame only. The sample holds about 440,000 clones; roughly 87% are singletons and the top ten take about 4.5%. This CDR3 spans 15 amino acids. Per germline, CDR1 MDHEN and CDR2 SYDVKM. The V end lost 2 bases, the J end lost 2 bases, and 13 bases lay between the germline ends. Sequencing used peripheral blood, obtained in a trial of Ad26.COV2.S vaccine versus placebo. This rearrangement joins TRBV28 to TRBJ2-7; a possible D gene is TRBD2 (6 bases). This clonotype originated in a person between 18 and 65 years old who received the Ad26.COV2.S COVID-19 vaccine or a placebo. CDR3 in DNA: TGTGCCAGCAGTTTAGTCGCGGGGTCCCCCTACGAGCAGTACTTC. Amino acid sequence: CASSLVAGSPYEQYF.